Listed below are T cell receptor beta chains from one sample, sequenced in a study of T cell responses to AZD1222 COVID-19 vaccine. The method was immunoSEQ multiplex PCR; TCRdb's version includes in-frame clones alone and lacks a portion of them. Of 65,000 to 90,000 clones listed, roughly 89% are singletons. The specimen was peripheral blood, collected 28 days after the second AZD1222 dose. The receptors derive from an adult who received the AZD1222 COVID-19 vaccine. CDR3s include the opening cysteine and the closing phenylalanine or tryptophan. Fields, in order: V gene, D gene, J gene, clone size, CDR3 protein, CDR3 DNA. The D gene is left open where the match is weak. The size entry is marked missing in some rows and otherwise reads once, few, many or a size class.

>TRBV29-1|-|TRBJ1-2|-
CSVASANYGYTF
TGCAGCGTTGCTAGCGCCAACTATGGCTACACCTTC
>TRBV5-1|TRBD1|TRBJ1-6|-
CASQKTGPNSPLHF
TGCGCCAGCCAAAAGACAGGGCCAAATTCACCCCTCCACTTT
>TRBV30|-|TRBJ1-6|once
CAWRVGGAYNSPLHF
TGTGCCTGGAGGGTCGGGGGCGCCTATAATTCACCCCTCCACTTT
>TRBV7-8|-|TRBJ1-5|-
CASSSGLAGASQPQHF
TGTGCCAGCAGCTCCGGATTAGCGGGGGCAAGTCAGCCCCAGCATTTT
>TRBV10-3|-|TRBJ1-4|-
CAISEGLQTGKLFF
TGTGCCATCAGTGAGGGGCTGCAGACGGGGAAACTGTTTTTT
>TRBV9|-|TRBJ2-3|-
CASSVNPISPDTQYF
TGTGCCAGCAGCGTAAATCCGATCTCCCCAGATACGCAGTATTTT
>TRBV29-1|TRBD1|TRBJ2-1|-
CSMGQGAYEQFF
TGCAGCATGGGACAGGGGGCCTATGAGCAGTTCTTC
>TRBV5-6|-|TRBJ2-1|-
CASSYRDRWNEQFF
TGTGCCAGCAGCTACCGGGACCGGTGGAATGAGCAGTTCTTC
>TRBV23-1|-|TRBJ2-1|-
CASSPWAGARQIDNEQFF
TGCGCCAGCAGTCCCTGGGCGGGGGCCAGACAAATCGACAATGAGCAGTTCTTC
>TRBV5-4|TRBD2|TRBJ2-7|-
CASSHSGGNYEQYF
TGTGCCAGCAGCCATAGCGGGGGAAATTACGAGCAGTACTTC
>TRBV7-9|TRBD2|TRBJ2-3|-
CASSETSSSADTQYF
TGTGCCAGCAGCGAGACTAGCTCCTCCGCAGATACGCAGTATTTT
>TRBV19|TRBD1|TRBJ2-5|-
CASNRGSETQYF
TGTGCCAGTAACAGGGGGTCGGAGACCCAGTACTTC
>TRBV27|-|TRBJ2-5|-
CASKATGSETQYF
TGTGCCAGCAAAGCGACAGGAAGTGAGACCCAGTACTTC
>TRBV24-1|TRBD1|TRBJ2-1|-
CATSDPGTGAYNEQFF
TGTGCCACCAGTGATCCCGGGACAGGGGCCTACAATGAGCAGTTCTTC
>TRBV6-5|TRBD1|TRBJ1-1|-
CASSYRQGTTEAFF
TGTGCCAGCAGTTACCGACAGGGGACCACTGAAGCTTTCTTT
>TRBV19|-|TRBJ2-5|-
CASSSRFRQGGDPQETQYF
TGTGCCAGTAGTTCCCGGTTTAGACAGGGAGGGGACCCACAAGAGACCCAGTACTTC
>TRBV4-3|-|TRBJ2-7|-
CASSQGHSSSYEQYF
TGCGCCAGCAGCCAAGGGCACAGTTCTTCCTACGAGCAGTACTTC
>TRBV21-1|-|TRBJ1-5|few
CASSKVRPGERRCQPQHF
TGTGCCAGCAGCAAAGTCAGGCCGGGGGAACGGAGATGCCAGCCCCAGCATTTT
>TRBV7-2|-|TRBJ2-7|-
CASREAREQYF
TGTGCCAGCAGGGAAGCGAGGGAGCAGTACTTC
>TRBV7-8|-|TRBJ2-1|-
CASSLGGQYNEQFF
TGTGCCAGCAGCTTAGGGGGGCAGTACAATGAGCAGTTCTTC
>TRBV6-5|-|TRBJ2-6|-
CASSYSRISGANVLTF
TGTGCCAGCAGTTACTCGAGGATCTCTGGGGCCAACGTCCTGACTTTC
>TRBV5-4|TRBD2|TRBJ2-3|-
CATTPVGGTDTQYF
TGTGCCACCACTCCTGTGGGGGGGACAGATACGCAGTATTTT
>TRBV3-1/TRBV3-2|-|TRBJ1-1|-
CASRPYPGPRAEAFF
TGTGCCAGCAGGCCATACCCGGGACCCAGAGCTGAAGCTTTCTTT
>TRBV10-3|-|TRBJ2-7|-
CAISSTGGYSYEQYF
TGTGCCATCAGTTCGACAGGCGGGTACTCCTACGAGCAGTACTTC
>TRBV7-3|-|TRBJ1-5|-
CASSLSRDGRNNQPQHF
TGTGCCAGCAGCTTGAGCCGGGATGGCAGAAACAATCAGCCCCAGCATTTT
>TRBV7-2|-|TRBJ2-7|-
CASSLGLPGVFYF
TGTGCCAGCAGCTTAGGTCTTCCCGGGGTCTTTTACTTC
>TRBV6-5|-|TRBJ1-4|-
CASRPQGLPNEKLFF
TGTGCCAGCAGACCCCAGGGATTACCTAATGAAAAACTGTTTTTT
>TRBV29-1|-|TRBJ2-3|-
CSVEGTGGADTQYF
TGCAGCGTTGAAGGAACAGGGGGGGCAGATACGCAGTATTTT
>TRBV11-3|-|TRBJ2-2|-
CASSRGTLNTGELFF
TGTGCCAGCAGCCGGGGCACCCTGAACACCGGGGAGCTGTTTTTT
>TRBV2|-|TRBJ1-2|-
CASSSGSGPYGYTF
TGTGCCAGCAGTTCCGGCAGCGGGCCCTATGGCTACACCTTC
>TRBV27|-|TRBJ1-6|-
CASSLTGFNNSPLHF
TGTGCCAGCAGTCTTACAGGGTTTAATAATTCACCCCTCCACTTT
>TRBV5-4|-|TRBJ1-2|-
CASSPGQTNYGYTF
TGTGCCAGCAGCCCTGGACAGACTAACTATGGCTACACCTTC